The 27 T cell receptor beta chains below come from one sample, sequenced in a study of identical twins. TCRdb re-called the 5' RACE reads with MiXCR, one entry per CDR3 protein. The sample includes hundreds of thousands of distinct CDR3 sequences, 24% of them seen just once. These data also featured in a second study, about T cells expressing NK-cell markers.

Sequencing was performed on CD4+ T cells sorted from blood. Receptors were obtained from a woman between 18 and 30 years old in good health.

There are many counts of this clonotype. V usage is TRBV7-9 and J usage is TRBJ1-2, with a possible D match to TRBD1 (5 bases). The CDR3 sequence is 13 residues long. With 5 bases removed from V and 2 bases from J, the gap between germline ends came to 9 bases. Germline lookup yields CDR1 SEHNR and CDR2 FQNEAQ (reference sequence). This chain's CDR3 is CASSRQINYGYTF. Written as DNA, the CDR3 is TGTGCCAGCAGCCGACAGATAAACTATGGCTACACCTTC.

The chain has TRBV11-2 and TRBJ2-7; D is possibly TRBD1 or TRBD2 (5 bases each). This CDR3 region has 16 residues. The V end was cut by 4 bases, the J end by 3 bases, with 19 bases between. CDR1 and CDR2 (germline): SGHAT, FQNNGV. CDR3 nucleotide sequence: TGTGCCAGCAGCTCAACATCCAGGGACGGAAACTACGAGCAGTACTTC. Encoded protein: CASSSTSRDGNYEQYF.

The rearrangement uses TRBV6-2 or TRBV6-3 and TRBJ2-1, with 14 bases lining up with TRBD2. Trimming cost V 5 bases and J 2 bases; bases outside gene matches: 17. The CDR3 is 21 amino acids. Looked up from germline, CDR1 is MNHEY and CDR2 is SVGEGT. The CDR3 loop is CASSRFRQGLAGVITYNEQFF. Written as DNA, the CDR3 is TGTGCCAGCAGTCGATTCCGACAGGGACTAGCGGGAGTCATAACCTACAATGAGCAGTTCTTC.

A remark on this clonotype: The junction shows a germline mismatch at one end, possibly a read error. V gene TRBV6-5 combines with J gene TRBJ2-5; TRBD1 is a possible D gene (5 bases). The CDR3 covers 13 residues. Per germline, CDR1 MNHEY and CDR2 SVGAGI. CDR3 in DNA: TGTGCCAGCAGTTACACGACTCGGACACCTCCGGACTTC. This translates into CASSYTTRTPPDF.

The rearrangement uses TRBV27 and TRBJ2-2; possible D gene TRBD1, 6 bases. Deletions cut 10 bases from V and 4 bases from J, with 13 bases between. Germline V CDR1 and CDR2: MNHEY, SMNVEV (reference sequence). The length of the CDR3 is 13 residues. Here the CDR3 DNA reads TGTGCCACAGGGGTTCGTGGCACCGGGGAGCTGTTTTTT. Translating gives CATGVRGTGELFF.

This clonotype came up a few times. This may stem from a read error, because a much larger clone lies one nucleotide away. The gene calls are TRBV3-1 and TRBJ2-1; possibly TRBD1 for D (5 bases). The germline CDR1 and CDR2 sequences are LGHDT and YNNKEL (reference sequence). This CDR3 contains 14 residues. V lost 6 bases and J 0 bases, leaving 9 bases between the germline ends. CDR3 nucleotide sequence: TGTGCCAGCAGTCGACAGAGCTCCTACAATGAGCAGTTCTTC. Translation: CASSRQSSYNEQFF.

The chain is built from TRBV9 and TRBJ2-3, with TRBD1 matching over 7 bases. V shed 0 bases, J shed 8 bases, and the junction held 12 bases outside the gene matches. The CDR3 length is 16 residues. Looked up from germline, CDR1 is SGDLS and CDR2 is YYNGEE. This CDR3 reads CASSVATGETLPTQYF. DNA for the CDR3: TGTGCCAGCAGCGTAGCTACAGGGGAGACGCTTCCTACGCAGTATTTT.

This clonotype was seen more than once but under ten times. V usage is TRBV18 and J usage is TRBJ1-5; D ambiguous. V shed 3 bases and J shed 7 bases, with 10 bases lying between them. The CDR3 is 13 residues long. Germline CDR1 and CDR2: KGHSH and LQKENI. The chain's CDR3 is CASSPMKEQPQHF. The DNA for the CDR3 is TGTGCCAGCTCACCGATGAAAGAGCAGCCCCAGCATTTT.

This clonotype was counted ten times or more. This chain connects TRBV7-9 to TRBJ2-1, with D tentatively TRBD2 (5 bases). The germline V gene encodes CDR1 SEHNR and CDR2 FQNEAQ (reference sequence). V gave up 5 bases and J gave up 7 bases, with 9 bases separating them. This CDR3 is built from 12 residues. DNA for the CDR3: TGTGCCAGCAGCAGCCGGGGAAATGAGCAGTTCTTC. Its translation is CASSSRGNEQFF.

V and J are TRBV29-1 and TRBJ2-5; no firm D call. The CDR3 is 12 residues long. Germline assignment: CDR1 SQVTM and CDR2 ANQGSEA. The germline V and J ends were trimmed by 4 bases and 4 bases, with 10 bases remaining between them. CDR3: CSVAGWGETQYF. DNA for the CDR3: TGCAGCGTTGCCGGGTGGGGAGAGACCCAGTACTTC.

This clonotype was counted a few times. The rearrangement joins TRBV2 to TRBJ1-1; D possibly corresponds to TRBD1 (5 bases). Germline CDR1 SNHLY, CDR2 FYNNEI. CDR3 length: 13 amino acids. The V end lost 7 bases, the J end lost 0 bases, and 9 bases lay between the germline ends. CDR3 in DNA: TGTGCCAGCACAAGGGACTTGAACACTGAAGCTTTCTTT. Protein: CASTRDLNTEAFF.

This chain joins TRBV5-1 and TRBJ2-7, with TRBD2 matching over 9 bases. Germline-derived CDR1 and CDR2 are SGHRS and YFSETQ. This CDR3 is built from 16 residues. Trimming removed 1 base from V and 2 bases from J; junction bases left unmatched: 7. CDR3 loop: CASSLTAGGGAYEQYF. In nucleotides, the CDR3 is TGCGCCAGCAGCTTGACGGCTGGCGGGGGGGCCTACGAGCAGTACTTC.

V usage is TRBV7-2 and J usage is TRBJ1-1; the D gene is possibly TRBD1 (6 bases). The V gene lost 2 bases and the J gene lost 6 bases, with 13 bases spanning the gap. CDR1 is SGHTA and CDR2 is FQGNSA in the germline V gene. The CDR3 is 14 amino acids. In DNA form, the CDR3 reads TGTGCCAGCAGCTTACGCAGGGGATACCCTGAAGCTTTCTTT. Translation gives CASSLRRGYPEAFF.

This clonotype was recorded a few times. The V and J genes are TRBV20-1 and TRBJ2-3, with a weak D call TRBD2 (5 bases). V was trimmed by 6 bases and J by 1 base, leaving 17 bases between them. Per the germline V gene, CDR1 is DFQATT and CDR2 is SNEGSKA (reference sequence). There are 15 residues in the CDR3. The CDR3 DNA reads as TGCAGTGCCCCCCTAGGCGGGTACGGCACAGATACGCAGTATTTT. Translating it yields CSAPLGGYGTDTQYF.

This sequence joins TRBV20-1 and TRBJ2-5, with TRBD1 matching 11 bases. Germline V lookup: CDR1 DFQATT, CDR2 SNEGSKA (reference sequence). Trimming at V came to 1 base and at J to 2 bases, leaving 6 bases not matched to a gene. The CDR3 spans 16 residues. CDR3 sequence (DNA): TGCAGTGCTAGAGGGGGACAGGGGGGAGGTCAAGAGACCCAGTACTTC. It encodes CSARGGQGGGQETQYF.

This clonotype showed up just a few times. Because the CDR3's place on the DNA is in doubt, the DNA is left out and the CDR3 is given as listed by TCRdb. CDR3 residues: CASSGVGAGSYGYTF. The chain uses TRBV21-1 and TRBJ1-2; TRBD1, the D gene given by the table, was not confirmed from the DNA. TRBV21-1 is shown as a pseudogene. The CDR3 is 15 amino acids in total, end residues counted.

The rearrangement uses TRBV5-1 and TRBJ1-1; D is unresolved. V was shortened by 6 bases and J by 0 bases, with 9 bases between the two germline ends. The CDR3 extends over 13 amino acids. CDR1 and CDR2 (germline): SGHRS, YFSETQ. The CDR3 bases are TGCGCCAGCATGTACAGCATGAACACTGAAGCTTTCTTT. The encoded protein is CASMYSMNTEAFF.

This clonotype was counted between two and nine times. J is TRBJ2-5 and V is TRBV5-1; D perhaps matches TRBD1 (6 bases). Trimming removed 5 bases at V and 3 bases at J, with 14 bases between. Germline values: CDR1 SGHRS, CDR2 YFSETQ. There are 14 residues in the CDR3. CDR3 coding DNA: TGCGCCAGCAGTACCGGACAGACCGAAGAGACCCAGTACTTC. Translated: CASSTGQTEETQYF.

This clonotype was found many times. The chain carries TRBV4-3 and TRBJ2-3; 9 bases match TRBD1. V trimming: 0 bases; J trimming: 11 bases; junction bases outside the gene matches: 9. CDR1 and CDR2 from the germline V gene are LGHNA and YSLEER. The CDR3 totals 15 residues. CDR3 loop: CASSQDGTGPGRQYF. In DNA, the CDR3 is TGCGCCAGCAGCCAAGATGGGACAGGGCCCGGGAGGCAGTATTTT.

The J gene is TRBJ1-1, the V gene TRBV27; no clear D gene. The germline CDR1 and CDR2 sequences are MNHEY and SMNVEV (reference sequence). There are 14 residues in the CDR3. Trimming removed 3 bases from V and 0 bases from J, with 8 bases in between. The CDR3 DNA follows: TGTGCCAGCAGTTTGAGGCGGATGAACACTGAAGCTTTCTTT. Translation gives CASSLRRMNTEAFF.

This rearrangement joins TRBV27 to TRBJ2-1; the D call may be TRBD1 or TRBD2 (6 bases each). Germline loops: CDR1 MNHEY, CDR2 SMNVEV (reference sequence). This CDR3 has 13 residues. Trimming took off 8 bases at V and 12 bases at J, with 20 bases between the two ends. CDR3 sequence reads: CASGWGAGRGQFF. The CDR3, as DNA: TGTGCCAGCGGGTGGGGGGCCGGGCGAGGGCAGTTCTTC.

This clonotype was seen more than once but under ten times. The J gene is TRBJ1-2, the V gene TRBV7-9; D might be TRBD1 (5 bases). V was pared by 3 bases and J by 2 bases, with 10 bases between. Looked up from germline, CDR1 is SEHNR and CDR2 is FQNEAQ (reference sequence). The CDR3 is 14 residues long. CDR3 nucleotide sequence: TGTGCCAGCAGCTTGCGGGGACCAAACTATGGCTACACCTTC. It codes for CASSLRGPNYGYTF.

There are a few counts of this clonotype. This chain links TRBV6-1 with TRBJ2-3; D remains unclear. Per the germline V gene, CDR1 is MNHNS and CDR2 is SASEGT. This CDR3 is 14 amino acids long. V was cut by 2 bases and J by 4 bases, with 10 bases left in between. CDR3 amino acids: CASSELLSADTQYF. The CDR3 DNA follows: TGTGCCAGCAGTGAACTATTATCTGCAGATACGCAGTATTTT.

The chain is built from TRBV20-1 and TRBJ2-2; D may be TRBD2 (6 bases). The CDR3 consists of 12 residues. Germline V lookup: CDR1 DFQATT, CDR2 SNEGSKA (reference sequence). The V and J ends lost 5 bases and 5 bases respectively, with 9 bases between them. The CDR3 reads CSAERETGELFF. The CDR3, as DNA: TGCAGTGCTGAACGGGAGACCGGGGAGCTGTTTTTT.

The table lists this clonotype with a few counts. The V call is TRBV10-3, the J call TRBJ1-5; tentatively, D is TRBD1 (5 bases). The V gene lost 2 bases and the J gene lost 10 bases, with 9 bases spanning the gap. The CDR3 is made up of 12 amino acids. The V gene's germline CDR1 is ENHRY and CDR2 SYGVKD. The CDR3 sequence: CAISEGGTPQHF. In nucleotides, the CDR3 is TGTGCCATCAGTGAGGGGGGGACTCCCCAGCATTTT.

On this clonotype: The junction departs from germline at one end; a sequencing error may be responsible. The chain combines TRBV10-3 with TRBJ2-5, with TRBD2 as a possible D gene (5 bases). CDR1 and CDR2 (germline): ENHRY, SYGVKD. CDR3 length: 11 amino acids. The CDR3, as DNA: TGCGCGACGAGGGAAATTGAGACCCAGTACTTC. This codes for CATREIETQYF.

This clonotype was detected a few times. The rearrangement links TRBV12-3 or TRBV12-4 to TRBJ2-7, with D maybe TRBD1 (7 bases). V was shortened by 6 bases and J by 0 bases, with 15 bases between the two germline ends. The CDR3 sequence is 15 residues long. The CDR3 nucleotides are TGTGCCAGCAGCTCGGGGGACAGTAGCTCCTACGAGCAGTACTTC. Amino acid sequence: CASSSGDSSSYEQYF.